The 10 T cell receptor beta chains presented below share a single source sample, sequenced in a study of cytotoxic CD8 clonotypes in ibrutinib-treated CLL. Sequenced by immunoSEQ multiplex PCR; TCRdb stores in-frame clones only, minus some. The profile shows more than 60,000 clones, 83% of them singletons. The sample here was PBMCs, taken after 24 months of ibrutinib treatment. The source of these receptors is a human donor with chronic lymphocytic leukemia.

This clone came up a few times. The V and J genes are TRBV11-3 and TRBJ2-3; 12 bases agree with TRBD2. In germline, CDR1 is SGHNT, CDR2 YENEEA. The junction had 4 bases not matched to a gene; V was cut back by 5 bases and J by 4 bases. The CDR3 loop spans 15 amino acids. CDR3 sequence: CASSPRTSGADTQYF. For the CDR3, the DNA is TGTGCCAGCAGCCCCCGGACTAGCGGGGCAGATACGCAGTATTTT.

The chain couples TRBV5-5 to TRBJ1-2, with no clear D. The V gene's germline CDR1 is SGHKS and CDR2 YYEKEE (reference sequence). The CDR3 is 13 residues long. V dropped 2 bases and J dropped 0 bases, with 5 bases sitting between them. In DNA form, the CDR3 reads TGTGCCAGCAGCTTACCGCCTAACTATGGCTACACCTTC. It yields the protein CASSLPPNYGYTF.

This chain uses TRBV9 with TRBJ2-7; TRBD2 aligns across 10 bases. This CDR3 spans 17 amino acids. V gave up 0 bases and J gave up 6 bases; unmatched junction bases: 12. Germline loops: CDR1 SGDLS, CDR2 YYNGEE. In nucleotides, the CDR3 is TGTGCCAGCAGCGTAGCTGCTAGCGGGAGAGCTCAAGCCGAGCAGTACTTC. Translating it yields CASSVAASGRAQAEQYF.

This clone was found once. V is TRBV30 and J is TRBJ2-1, with D possibly TRBD1 on 5 matching bases. The ends were cut back, 3 bases at V and 4 bases at J, with 13 bases in the middle. There are 14 residues in the CDR3. From germline, CDR1 is GTSNPN and CDR2 SVGIG (reference sequence). CDR3 residues: CAWRTPDRYNEQFF. CDR3 coding DNA: TGTGCCTGGAGAACCCCCGACAGATACAATGAGCAGTTCTTC. The variable domain in full, with the rest retrieved from reference TRBV30 and TRBJ2-1, is SQTIHQWPATLVQPVGSPLSLECTVEGTSNPNLYWYRQAAGRGLQLLFYSVGIGQISSEVPQNLSASRPQDRQFILSSKKLLLSDSGFYLCAWRTPDRYNEQFFGPGTRLTVL.

The chain has TRBV27 and TRBJ2-7; D not certain. Germline V gives CDR1 MNHEY, CDR2 SMNVEV (reference sequence). The V gene lost 3 bases and the J gene lost 3 bases, with 9 bases spanning the gap. The CDR3 covers 13 residues. CDR3 sequence reads: CASSFGPVYEQYF. The CDR3 DNA follows: TGTGCCAGCAGTTTTGGACCTGTCTACGAGCAGTACTTC.

V is TRBV11-2 and J is TRBJ2-7, with TRBD2 matching over 10 bases. The CDR3 contains 17 residues. Per the germline V gene, CDR1 is SGHAT and CDR2 is FQNNGV. J gave up 0 bases and V 4 bases, and 9 bases lay outside the gene matches. The CDR3 nucleotides read TGTGCCAGCAGCTCAGGGAATCCTAGCGGGAGCTCCTACGAGCAGTACTTC. Translation gives CASSSGNPSGSSYEQYF.

This chain uses TRBV10-2 with TRBJ2-7; D not resolved. Looked up from germline, CDR1 is WSHSY and CDR2 is SAAADI. Deletions cut 5 bases from V and 4 bases from J, with 9 bases between. This CDR3 is built from 12 residues. The CDR3 loop reads CASSIGFYEQYF. CDR3 bases: TGCGCCAGCAGTATTGGATTTTACGAGCAGTACTTC.

This rearrangement joins TRBV5-5 to TRBJ2-5, with D perhaps matching TRBD1 (7 bases). Trimming took off 3 bases at V and 2 bases at J, with 11 bases between the two ends. Per the germline V gene, CDR1 is SGHKS and CDR2 is YYEKEE (reference sequence). The CDR3 has 14 amino acids. CDR3 bases: TGTGCCAGCAGCTCCCCAGGGGGGCAAGAGACCCAGTACTTC. This sequence encodes CASSSPGGQETQYF.

This sequence joins TRBV2 and TRBJ1-5; D may be TRBD1 (6 bases). Germline values: CDR1 SNHLY, CDR2 FYNNEI. V gave up 5 bases and J gave up 3 bases, with 14 bases separating them. This CDR3 has 15 amino acids. The CDR3 is CASSIEQGYNQPQHF. In DNA, the CDR3 is TGTGCCAGCAGTATCGAACAGGGTTACAATCAGCCCCAGCATTTT.

CDR3 nucleotide sequence: TGTGCCAGCAGTTTTGGGCCTCAAGAGACCCAGTACTTC. Its translation is CASSFGPQETQYF. This chain uses TRBV28 with TRBJ2-5; D remains ambiguous. The CDR3 extends over 13 amino acids. Germline V gives CDR1 MDHEN, CDR2 SYDVKM. Trimming cost V 3 bases and J 2 bases, with 7 bases left between them.